This T cell receptor (beta chain) was profiled in a study of shared clonotypes between healthy human individuals. Turning to the study itself: Aged between 18 and 49, the donors were a couple of women and three men.

As regards this clone: Other DNA sequences in this sample translate to the same CDR3.

Assay: immunoSEQ multiplex PCR; the TCRdb copy retains only in-frame clones and omits some. The sample lists over 850,000 clones; around 78% were seen once. V was shortened by 1 base and J by 8 bases, with 11 bases between the two germline ends. The CDR3 covers 14 residues. The V gene's germline CDR1 is SEHNR and CDR2 FQNEAQ (reference sequence). The rearrangement joins TRBV7-9 to TRBJ1-4, with TRBD1 as a possible D gene (5 bases). The sequenced material came from memory CD4+ T cells from PBMCs. Subset of the sample: CD45RA-negative fraction. The origin of this receptor is a man between 18 and 29 years old in good health. Some clones in this sample may be carry-over from other donors' samples. This CDR3 is CASSLVGTGEKLFF. CDR3 nucleotides: TGTGCCAGCAGCTTAGTAGGGACGGGGGAAAAACTGTTTTTT.